This T cell receptor (beta chain) was recovered during a study of T-cell reconstitution after alpha-beta-depleted transplantation in children. The CDR3 has 14 amino acids. Trimming cost V 3 bases and J 8 bases; bases outside gene matches: 7. Germline lookup yields CDR1 SGHTA and CDR2 FQGNSA. The authors prepared the TCRbeta library with unique molecular identifiers. TCRdb re-called the PCR reads through MiXCR, storing one row per CDR3 protein. This table has 420,000 or so distinct CDR3 sequences, roughly 11% appearing once. This clonotype was counted many times. The chain joins TRBV7-2 to TRBJ2-4, with TRBD2 matching over 7 bases. The source was PBMCs from the stem cell graft donor, collected from the stem cell graft. The sequence was obtained from a human donor who donated a stem cell graft to a child with acute myeloid leukemia. The CDR3 region is CASSLASGVDIQYF. Here the CDR3 DNA reads TGTGCCAGCAGCTTGGCCAGCGGGGTAGACATTCAGTACTTC.